A single sample gave rise to the 18 T cell receptor beta chains below, sequenced in a study of blood T cells in healthy people across ages. Primers used in a second PCR of about 6 to 11 cycles were a sample-barcoded 5' primer and a J-beta primer mix. In TCRdb, the 5' RACE reads were re-called with MiXCR into one record per CDR3 protein. The sample has about 810,000 distinct CDR3 sequences, about 37% seen once; the top ten hold about an eighth. Sample: blood. These receptors all come from a man younger than 35 in good health.

This clonotype was seen only a few times. The rearrangement joins TRBV4-3 to TRBJ2-2, with D possibly being TRBD2 (6 bases). CDR1 LGHNA and CDR2 YSLEER come from the germline V gene. Deletions cut 0 bases from V and 4 bases from J, with 9 bases between. CDR3 size: 15 residues. The DNA of the CDR3 is TGCGCCAGCAGCCAAGAGGAGGGTTCCACCGGGGAGCTGTTTTTT. Translation: CASSQEEGSTGELFF.

In its sample, this clonotype was seen a few times. The rearrangement uses TRBV30 and TRBJ2-7; no clear D. Trimming stripped 3 bases from V and 2 bases from J, with 8 bases between. CDR1 and CDR2 from the germline V gene are GTSNPN and SVGIG (reference sequence). This CDR3 is built from 12 residues. The CDR3 loop is CAWRAPTYEQYF. The CDR3 region has the DNA TGTGCCTGGAGGGCGCCGACCTACGAGCAGTACTTC.

The gene calls are TRBV20-1 and TRBJ2-1, with TRBD2 matching 9 bases. The J call may not be correct, given that the DNA end is closer to TRBJ2-7. Germline lookup yields CDR1 DFQATT and CDR2 SNEGSKA (reference sequence). This CDR3 comprises 16 residues. The CDR3 DNA follows: TGCAGTGCTGGCGGGGGGGGCAGCTACTTCTACAATGAGCAGTACTTC. Translated: CSAGGGGSYFYNEQYF.

This clonotype was seen only a few times. The V gene is TRBV20-1, the J gene TRBJ1-2, with TRBD1 identical over 7 bases. There are 12 residues in the CDR3. The germline gives CDR1 DFQATT, CDR2 SNEGSKA (reference sequence). Losses at the gene ends were 1 base for V and 6 bases for J; bases not matched to a gene: 2. This chain's CDR3 is CSARVGGDGYTF. The CDR3 DNA reads TGCAGTGCTAGAGTAGGGGGCGATGGCTACACCTTC.

The CDR3 spells CASSLVGGTNNEQYF. In nucleotides, the CDR3 is TGTGCCAGCAGCCTCGTCGGGGGAACAAACAATGAGCAGTACTTC. This sequence joins TRBV7-3 and TRBJ2-5; tentatively, D is TRBD2 (6 bases). The V gene's germline CDR1 is SGHTA and CDR2 FQGTGA. Trimming pared 5 bases from V and 11 bases from J, leaving 24 bases between. The length of the CDR3 is 15 residues.

J is TRBJ1-2 and V is TRBV25-1; D gene uncertain. Trimming took 3 bases from V and 7 from J, leaving 6 bases between them. The CDR3 runs to 11 residues. Germline CDR1 reads MGHDK; CDR2 reads SYGVNS. The CDR3, as DNA: TGTGCCAGCAGTGACTGGACTGGCTACACCTTC. Translated: CASSDWTGYTF.

V is TRBV2 and J is TRBJ1-1; the D is unclear. Trimming took 10 bases from V and 4 from J, leaving 7 bases between them. The CDR3 runs 10 residues. Germline assignment: CDR1 SNHLY and CDR2 FYNNEI. This chain's CDR3 is CATRGTEAFF. The CDR3 coding sequence is TGTGCCACCCGGGGCACTGAAGCTTTCTTT. Combining the CDR3 with reference TRBV2 and TRBJ1-1 gives the whole variable domain EPEVTQTPSHQVTQMGQEVILRCVPISNHLYFYWYRQILGQKVEFLVSFYNNEISEKSEIFDDQFSVERPDGSNFTLKIRSTKLEDSAMYFCATRGTEAFFGQGTRLTVV.

This clonotype was counted ten times or more. This chain joins TRBV6-1 and TRBJ2-7; TRBD2 might be the D (6 bases). This CDR3 is 15 amino acids long. Germline V gives CDR1 MNHNS, CDR2 SASEGT. V was cut by 5 bases and J by 0 bases, with 14 bases left in between. The DNA of the CDR3 is TGTGCCAGCAGTCTATCGACTAGTTACTCCTACGAGCAGTACTTC. Residues: CASSLSTSYSYEQYF.

J is TRBJ2-4 and V is TRBV29-1; D gene uncertain. The J call is in doubt because the DNA end fits TRBJ2-7 better. CDR3 length: 12 residues. Per the germline V gene, CDR1 is SQVTM and CDR2 is ANQGSEA. CDR3 residues: CSVVRDKGEQYF. The CDR3 DNA reads TGCAGCGTTGTGCGCGACAAAGGCGAGCAGTACTTC.

V is TRBV6-5 and J is TRBJ2-1, with D hard to call. Between the trimmed V and J ends, which lost 3 bases and 4 bases, there was a span of 10 bases. The CDR3 is 14 amino acids. Germline V CDR1 and CDR2: MNHEY, SVGAGI. The CDR3 coding sequence is TGTGCCAGCAGTTATTTCGACGGATACAATGAGCAGTTCTTC. This encodes CASSYFDGYNEQFF.

The chain employs TRBV7-9 and TRBJ2-5, with D possibly being TRBD1 or TRBD2 (5 bases each). The germline V gene has CDR1 SEHNR and CDR2 FQNEAQ (reference sequence). This CDR3 spans 14 amino acids. Trimming removed 1 base at V and 5 bases at J, with 11 bases between. CDR3 residues: CASSLGDRPETQYF. The CDR3 DNA is TGTGCCAGCAGCTTAGGGGACCGCCCCGAGACCCAGTACTTC.

Points on this clonotype: A single base separates this from a much larger clone, so it may be a read error. CDR3 DNA sequence: TGTGCCAGCTCACGAGCTAGCGGAGGTCCAGAGACCCAGTACTTC. This codes for CASSRASGGPETQYF. The V and J genes are TRBV18 and TRBJ2-5; TRBD2 matches 7 bases. The V segment lost 4 bases and the J segment 4 bases; nucleotides outside the gene matches: 9. This CDR3 comprises 15 residues. Germline V gene sequence: CDR1 KGHSH, CDR2 LQKENI.

V gene TRBV27 combines with J gene TRBJ2-3; D may be TRBD2 (5 bases). The CDR3 runs to 15 residues. Per germline, CDR1 MNHEY and CDR2 SMNVEV (reference sequence). Between the trimmed V and J ends, which lost 3 bases and 1 base, there was a span of 11 bases. Here the CDR3 reads CASSFVRGGTDTQYF. The CDR3 DNA follows: TGTGCCAGCAGTTTTGTTCGGGGAGGCACAGATACGCAGTATTTT.

The rearrangement uses TRBV9 and TRBJ2-2, with a tentative D call TRBD1 (5 bases). This CDR3 has 13 amino acids. Trimming left V 6 bases short and J 9 bases short, with 15 bases between. Germline CDR1 is SGDLS and CDR2 is YYNGEE. The chain's CDR3 is CASTTDEHRELFF. In DNA form, the CDR3 reads TGTGCCAGCACGACAGACGAACATCGGGAGCTGTTTTTT.

The rearrangement uses TRBV27 and TRBJ1-4; D gene ambiguous. The CDR3 length is 16 residues. Between the trimmed V and J ends, which lost 2 bases and 1 base, there was a span of 11 bases. Looked up from germline, CDR1 is MNHEY and CDR2 is SMNVEV (reference sequence). CDR3 region: CASSLRPRLTNEKLFF. In DNA form, the CDR3 reads TGTGCCAGCAGTTTAAGGCCCAGGTTAACTAATGAAAAACTGTTTTTT.

This clonotype was detected only a few times. The chain links TRBV9 to TRBJ1-5; tentative D call: TRBD1 (5 bases). Trimming took off 3 bases at V and 6 bases at J, with 13 bases between the two ends. The CDR3 is made up of 14 amino acids. Germline V gene sequence: CDR1 SGDLS, CDR2 YYNGEE. The CDR3 nucleotides read TGTGCCAGCAGCGGGGGCCAGGGAGTTCAGCCCCAGCATTTT. Translated, it gives CASSGGQGVQPQHF.

This clonotype was recorded a few times. V is TRBV6-2 or TRBV6-3 and J is TRBJ1-1, with TRBD1 matching over 10 bases. Germline V gene data show CDR1 as MNHEY and CDR2 as SVGEGT. J lost 5 bases, V lost 8 bases, and 11 bases had no gene match. The CDR3 contains 15 residues. The CDR3 loop is CASGDRQGARTEAFF. The CDR3 coding sequence is TGTGCCAGCGGAGACCGACAGGGGGCGAGGACTGAAGCTTTCTTT.

This clonotype occurred many times. The chain is built from TRBV7-2 and TRBJ2-5; 9 bases align to TRBD1. This CDR3 has 14 amino acids. J gave up 1 base and V 5 bases, and 2 bases lay outside the gene matches. Per germline, CDR1 SGHTA and CDR2 FQGNSA. In DNA form, the CDR3 reads TGTGCCAGCAGCCCACAGGGGGCCCAAGAGACCCAGTACTTC. Amino acid sequence: CASSPQGAQETQYF.